This T cell receptor beta chain was identified in a study of blood T cell repertoires in COVID-19 (TCRdb year 2020). With respect to the entire study: Collaborator samples came from the United States, Italy and Spain and covered acute and convalescent phases of COVID-19. The material from the prospective study consisted of cDNA or gDNA derived from T cells, B-cell-depleted T cells, or PBMCs. Subjects who had been exposed to COVID-19, were actively infected with it, or had recovered from it provided the deeply sampled blood TCRbeta repertoires that made up the dataset. The repertoires were made available in a free public database intended to serve as a resource for research on the immune response to SARS-CoV-2. Samples were obtained from the ongoing ImmuneRACE study (first 160 participants) and from 1,200 or so subjects provided by 6 global collaborators. Nearly every sample came with metadata listing a de-identified subject ID, COVID-19 status, age in years and sex. Where available, HLA class I and class II types were obtained from metadata supplied by the sample provider rather than from assay-based typing.

About this clone: This clone's antigen is unknown. No per-base quality is available; no much larger clone lies one base away.

The immunoSEQ Assay, a bias-controlled multiplex PCR, was used to amplify TCRbeta CDR3 regions from genomic DNA. Concerning the study's data processing: The number of nucleated cells in each sample was estimated from the amplification of reference gene primers within the assay. To quantify the absolute abundance of each unique TCRbeta CDR3 rearrangement, sequence reads were collapsed and filtered. Productive Simpson clonality was computed per sample as the square root of Simpson's diversity index over productive rearrangements. This is the immuneACCESS table as TCRdb keeps it, with only in-frame sequences that have V and J called. A part of the clones is gone; compared with another copy, unresolved V genes explain less than half, and the rest is unexplained. The V and J calls and clone size were taken over from that table, and D and trimming were inferred from the DNA. Here the sample has more than 250,000 clones; 84% occur a single time. The ten largest account for about 9.1% of the sample.

Overall study outcomes, separate from this receptor: How much clinical and demographic metadata was included differed by source and by participant, and the metadata was provided uncurated.

Whole blood was collected in K2EDTA tubes by collaborating institutions according to the institutions' own protocols. Collaborator samples were shipped for TCRbeta analysis as frozen whole blood, isolated PBMCs, or DNA extracted from either sample type. The CDR3 runs 14 amino acids, cysteine and phenylalanine included. The sequence is cut down to CDR3 DNA, 42 bases in frame from base 1. The junction shows trimming of 0 bases on V and 2 bases on J, and the gene matches do not reach 2 bases of it. For CDR1 and CDR2, the germline V gene lists SGHRS and YFSETQ. The sample was peripheral blood. This receptor was taken from a human donor in a cohort sampled during active COVID-19. This sequence uses TRBV5-1 and TRBJ2-7, with 7 bases in between that match TRBD1. The CDR3 protein is CASSLGQGPYEQYF. The sequence in DNA is TGCGCCAGCAGCTTGGGACAGGGACCCTACGAGCAGTACTTC.